A single sample is the source of the 5 T cell receptor beta chains below, sequenced in a study of T cell repertoires in cytomegalovirus infection. The antigens these receptors bind are not known. Using its own MiXCR run on the reads, TCRdb lists one record per CDR3 protein. The data hold nearly 700,000 distinct CDR3 sequences, with around 31% observed a single time. Sequencing was performed on cultured PBMCs, taken from culture after CMV antigen stimulation. These receptors were obtained from a human donor in good health (CMV status not recorded). Some clones in this sample may be carry-over from other donors' samples.

The chain joins TRBV4-1 to TRBJ2-3; tentative D call: TRBD2 (6 bases). CDR3 length: 15 residues. Germline CDR1 is MGHRA and CDR2 is YSYEKL. Trimming stripped 2 bases from V and 6 bases from J, with 15 bases between. The CDR3 sequence is CASSQTGLPHDTQYF. The CDR3 DNA reads TGCGCCAGCAGCCAAACGGGACTCCCGCACGATACGCAGTATTTT.

There are a few counts of this clonotype. The chain couples TRBV11-2 to TRBJ1-6, with D unclear. The CDR3 sequence is 17 residues long. The germline V and J ends were trimmed by 5 bases and 0 bases, with 14 bases remaining between them. Germline V gene data show CDR1 as SGHAT and CDR2 as FQNNGV. The CDR3 nucleotides are TGTGCCAGCAGCATCTTGACGGCTAGCTCCTATAATTCACCCCTCCACTTT. Translation gives CASSILTASSYNSPLHF.

The chain carries TRBV27 and TRBJ2-1; unclear D gene. The V end was cut by 3 bases, the J end by 3 bases, with 9 bases between. CDR1 MNHEY and CDR2 SMNVEV come from the germline V gene (reference sequence). This CDR3 is built from 14 residues. CDR3 coding DNA: TGTGCCAGCAGTTTGTCGGACGTCTACAATGAGCAGTTCTTC. Amino acids: CASSLSDVYNEQFF.

This chain links TRBV4-1 with TRBJ1-4; no definite D call. Germline-derived CDR1 and CDR2 are MGHRA and YSYEKL. V lost 1 base and J 0 bases, leaving 6 bases between the germline ends. CDR3 length equals 15 residues. In DNA form, the CDR3 reads TGCGCCAGCAGCCAAGTGGGTGCAACTAATGAAAAACTGTTTTTT. It translates to CASSQVGATNEKLFF.

The chain combines TRBV12-3 or TRBV12-4 with TRBJ1-5; the D is unclear. CDR3 length: 15 amino acids. Trimming removed 3 bases from V and 0 bases from J, with 9 bases in between. CDR3 nucleotide sequence: TGTGCCAGCAGTTTTGTTGCAGATAGCAATCAGCCCCAGCATTTT. Residues: CASSFVADSNQPQHF.